This paragraph covers one T cell receptor (beta chain) sequence. The authors extracted RNA and reverse transcribed it into cDNA as the sequencing template. Using immunoSEQ multiplex PCR, the repertoire was profiled, and TCRdb retains in-frame clones only, with some absent. The sample holds fewer than 250,000 clones, about 60% seen once. The CDR3 is 18 residues long. With 5 bases clipped from V and 5 bases from J, the junction kept 13 bases outside the gene matches. In germline, CDR1 is SEHNR, CDR2 FQNEAQ (reference sequence). The source of the sample is a study of CD8+ T cells in alopecia areata. This TCR came from a human donor with alopecia areata. This chain joins TRBV7-9 and TRBJ2-3, with TRBD2 matching 13 bases. The sequencing used CD4+ T cells sorted from blood, collected at week 0. This CDR3 reads CASSLPGLAGRSRDTQYF. The CDR3 nucleotides are TGTGCCAGCAGCCTCCCGGGACTAGCGGGACGTTCAAGAGATACGCAGTATTTT.